This TCR beta chain was sequenced for a study of graft-versus-host responses after intestinal transplantation. For the study at large: Transplants were multivisceral, liver-intestinal, or isolated intestinal.

Generated by immunoSEQ multiplex PCR, the TCRdb table keeps only in-frame clones and is missing some. The sample consists of fewer than 100,000 clones, 86% of them appearing once. Study findings and constraints: In patients with graft-donor T cell macrochimerism, allograft graft-versus-host to host-versus-graft clonal ratios were high. Present in recipient marrow, GvH clones included some that appeared first in ileum or blood.

The CDR3 consists of 15 residues. Between the trimmed V and J ends, which lost 3 bases and 5 bases, there was a span of 16 bases. The germline gives CDR1 MDHEN, CDR2 SYDVKM. Remarks on this clone: Its target is unknown.

This rearrangement joins TRBV28 to TRBJ2-5; the D gene is possibly TRBD2 (6 bases). This TCR derives from a human patient who received an intestinal transplant, so some T cells may come from the graft donor. This material consisted of PBMCs, taken 255 days after intestinal transplant. For the CDR3, the DNA is TGTGCCAGCAGTTTCGGCGGGGAGAGAAGGGAGACCCAGTACTTC. It is translated as CASSFGGERRETQYF.